This passage covers 2 T cell receptor beta chains from one sample sequenced in a study of cytotoxic CD8 clonotypes in ibrutinib-treated CLL. Sequencing used immunoSEQ multiplex PCR; TCRdb keeps in-frame clones, though not all of them. The data contain 250,000 to 350,000 clones, roughly four fifths of them singletons. Specimen: PBMCs, collected at disease progression, from a patient treated with ibrutinib. Source of these receptors: a human donor with chronic lymphocytic leukemia.

V gene TRBV7-9 combines with J gene TRBJ1-1; a possible D gene is TRBD1 (5 bases). The length of the CDR3 is 12 residues. Germline assignment: CDR1 SEHNR and CDR2 FQNEAQ (reference sequence). Trimming shortened V by 5 bases and J by 11 bases, and 15 bases separated the two germline ends. As DNA, the CDR3 is TGTGCCAGCAGCCAGGGTATTGACTTGGCTTTCTTT. Translating it yields CASSQGIDLAFF.

This chain uses TRBV11-2 with TRBJ2-2; D uncertain. Per the germline V gene, CDR1 is SGHAT and CDR2 is FQNNGV. There are 14 residues in the CDR3. The ends were cut back, 5 bases at V and 5 bases at J, with 12 bases in the middle. CDR3 in DNA: TGTGCCAGCAGCCCCAATTGGGGAACCGGGGAGCTGTTTTTT. Protein product: CASSPNWGTGELFF.